The clone carrying this T cell receptor (beta chain) was observed a few times. The target antigen is unknown. V lost 1 base to trimming and J lost 0 bases; unmatched junction nucleotides: 0. The CDR3 contains 15 residues. Per the germline V gene, CDR1 is SGHVS and CDR2 is FNYEAQ. One entry per CDR3 protein, called by TCRdb with MiXCR from the reads. Of some 30,000 distinct CDR3 sequences listed, about 19% are singletons. This record belongs to a study of T cell repertoires in cytomegalovirus infection. This receptor was identified in a human donor in good health (CMV status not recorded). Some clones in this sample may be carry-over from other donors' samples. This chain connects TRBV7-6 to TRBJ2-7, with 10 bases fitting TRBD1. Here the sequenced sample was CD8+ T cells from cultured PBMCs, taken from culture after CMV antigen stimulation. The CDR3 protein is CASSLGTGGSYEQYF. Here the CDR3 DNA reads TGTGCCAGCAGCTTAGGGACAGGGGGCTCCTACGAGCAGTACTTC.